This T cell receptor (beta chain) was documented in a study of vaccination and CD4 T cells after COVID-19. On the study more broadly: Six male and four female convalescents took part, two of them Hispanic.

This clonotype was recorded a few times. Its target is not known. The Oncomine TCR Beta short-read assay was what sequenced the DNA obtained from cultured CD4+ T cells. In TCRdb, the PCR reads were re-called with MiXCR into one record per CDR3 protein. The profile shows some 16,000 distinct CDR3 sequences, 35% to 45% of them singletons. Indicated treatment: approximately 9-day PBMC culture with coronavirus spike peptide pools or control peptides (ViraFEST assay). In the ViraFEST assay, peptide-pool expansion preceded TCR sequencing of expanded clonotypes. CDR3 size: 14 residues. The germline gives CDR1 MNHEY, CDR2 SMNVEV (reference sequence). Trimming removed 8 bases from V and 2 bases from J, with 14 bases in between.

The V and J genes are TRBV27 and TRBJ2-3; D tentatively reads TRBD1 or TRBD2 (6 bases each). The TCR was taken from a human donor who had recovered from COVID-19. Sequenced material: CD4+ T cells from blood, cultured in vitro. The CDR3 is CASGWGAYTDTQYF. CDR3 in DNA: TGTGCCAGCGGGTGGGGGGCATACACAGATACGCAGTATTTT.